Shown below are 32 T cell receptor beta chains from a single sample sequenced in a study of T-cell reconstitution after alpha-beta-depleted transplantation in children. Unique molecular identifiers featured in how the TCRbeta library was prepared. TCRdb passed the PCR reads through MiXCR, listing each CDR3 protein once. Counted here are 500,000 to 600,000 distinct CDR3 sequences, around a third occurring once; the ten biggest clones make up around 2.3%. Sequenced material: PBMCs from the stem cell graft donor, taken from the stem cell graft. The receptors here all came from a human donor who donated a stem cell graft to a child with aplastic anemia.

This clonotype was found once. The rearrangement uses TRBV18 and TRBJ2-1, with a possible D match to TRBD2 (5 bases). Per the germline V gene, CDR1 is KGHSH and CDR2 is LQKENI. This CDR3 is built from 14 residues. V was clipped by 3 bases and J by 6 bases, with 12 bases between them. DNA of the CDR3: TGTGCCAGCTCACCTCCAAGCCGGGGCAATGAGCAGTTCTTC. This encodes CASSPPSRGNEQFF.

This clonotype was seen more than once but under ten times. This rearrangement joins TRBV5-1 to TRBJ1-6, with D unclear. Germline CDR1 SGHRS, CDR2 YFSETQ. CDR3 size: 14 residues. The germline V and J ends were trimmed by 0 bases and 7 bases, with 8 bases remaining between them. In DNA, the CDR3 is TGCGCCAGCAGCTTGGACCCGCCAAATTCACCCCTCCACTTT. Encoded protein: CASSLDPPNSPLHF.

There are a few counts of this clonotype. This chain joins TRBV6-1 and TRBJ2-5, with D tentatively TRBD1 or TRBD2 (5 bases each). In germline, CDR1 is MNHNS, CDR2 SASEGT. V lost 7 bases, J lost 7 bases, and 19 bases lay in between. The CDR3 spans 14 residues. The CDR3 region has the DNA TGTGCCAGCACTCCGACTTGGGGGTCAGGGACCCAGTACTTC. It specifies CASTPTWGSGTQYF.

Only a few counts were recorded for this clonotype. The chain combines TRBV9 with TRBJ2-1, with 13 nucleotides matching TRBD2. Germline V gene data show CDR1 as SGDLS and CDR2 as YYNGEE. The V and J ends lost 3 bases and 6 bases, in that order; junction bases with no gene match: 3. The CDR3 totals 15 residues. The CDR3 coding sequence is TGTGCCAGCAGCGAGGGACTAGCGGGAATCAATGAGCAGTTCTTC. Its translation is CASSEGLAGINEQFF.

V and J are TRBV5-1 and TRBJ2-1, with a tentative D call TRBD1 (6 bases). The length of the CDR3 is 16 residues. V was clipped by 7 bases and J by 3 bases, with 20 bases between them. Germline loops: CDR1 SGHRS, CDR2 YFSETQ. The CDR3: CASAPRGEVVYNEQFF. In DNA, the CDR3 is TGCGCCAGCGCGCCCAGGGGAGAAGTGGTCTACAATGAGCAGTTCTTC.

This clonotype was recorded a few times. The J gene is TRBJ1-1, the V gene TRBV5-6; D is unresolved. The germline V and J ends were trimmed by 5 bases and 1 base, with 6 bases remaining between them. Germline assignment: CDR1 SGHDT and CDR2 YYEEEE. The CDR3 sequence is 12 residues long. CDR3 nucleotides: TGTGCCAGCAGGTATGGGAACACTGAAGCTTTCTTT. Translated, it gives CASRYGNTEAFF.

This clonotype was seen more than once but under ten times. V is TRBV7-2 and J is TRBJ1-1; D remains ambiguous. Trimming took off 1 base at V and 2 bases at J, with 8 bases between the two ends. This CDR3 comprises 14 residues. Germline CDR1 is SGHTA and CDR2 is FQGNSA. In DNA form, the CDR3 reads TGTGCCAGCAGCTTAGTACAGATAAACACTGAAGCTTTCTTT. Protein product: CASSLVQINTEAFF.

V and J are TRBV30 and TRBJ1-1; TRBD1 is a possible D gene (5 bases). The CDR3 sequence is 12 residues long. V was shortened by 3 bases and J by 3 bases, with 8 bases between the two germline ends. Germline values: CDR1 GTSNPN, CDR2 SVGIG (reference sequence). DNA for the CDR3: TGTGCCTGGAGGACAGCCTACACTGAAGCTTTCTTT. Translation: CAWRTAYTEAFF.

The chain is built from TRBV7-9 and TRBJ1-2; D is unclear. V was pared by 5 bases and J by 7 bases, with 14 bases between. The CDR3 covers 13 residues. Germline V gives CDR1 SEHNR, CDR2 FQNEAQ (reference sequence). The CDR3 DNA reads as TGTGCCAGCAGCCCACCCCCACCGCGTGGCTACACCTTC. Translated, it gives CASSPPPPRGYTF.

The rearrangement links TRBV5-1 to TRBJ2-7; possible D gene TRBD2, 6 bases. Trimming stripped 4 bases from V and 5 bases from J, with 19 bases between. Germline V gives CDR1 SGHRS, CDR2 YFSETQ. This CDR3 contains 15 residues. Written as DNA, the CDR3 is TGCGCCAGCAGCAGAGGGACTCCAACCAGAGACGAGCAGTACTTC. Protein product: CASSRGTPTRDEQYF. The complete variable domain, with remaining parts taken from reference TRBV5-1 and TRBJ2-7, reads KAGVTQTPRYLIKTRGQQVTLSCSPISGHRSVSWYQQTPGQGLQFLFEYFSETQRNKGNFPGRFSGRQFSNSRSEMNVSTLELGDSALYLCASSRGTPTRDEQYFGPGTRLTVT.

The V gene is TRBV7-9, the J gene TRBJ2-1, with D unresolved. Germline CDR1 reads SEHNR; CDR2 reads FQNEAQ (reference sequence). The germline V and J ends were trimmed by 6 bases and 9 bases, with 15 bases remaining between them. The CDR3 is 13 residues long. The CDR3 DNA sequence: TGTGCCAGCAGATCCCCACAGTTCGTTGAGCAGTTCTTC. Its protein product is CASRSPQFVEQFF.

The rearrangement uses TRBV5-4 and TRBJ2-5; tentatively, D is TRBD2 (6 bases). V was shortened by 0 bases and J by 1 base, with 10 bases between the two germline ends. This CDR3 region has 15 residues. Germline CDR1 SGHNT, CDR2 YYREEE (reference sequence). CDR3 loop: CASSLVVAAQETQYF. The CDR3 DNA reads TGTGCCAGCAGCTTGGTGGTAGCGGCCCAAGAGACCCAGTACTTC.

The CDR3, as DNA: TGTGCCAGCAGTTTATTTCCCCAGGGCTATAGCAATCAGCCCCAGCATTTT. Translated: CASSLFPQGYSNQPQHF. The chain couples TRBV12-3 or TRBV12-4 to TRBJ1-5, with TRBD1 as a possible D gene (5 bases). The CDR3 covers 17 residues. V was trimmed by 2 bases and J by 0 bases, leaving 14 bases between them.

The V and J genes are TRBV15 and TRBJ2-3; no clear D. This CDR3 has 13 residues. The V and J ends lost 3 bases and 5 bases respectively, with 9 bases between them. Germline V CDR1 and CDR2: LNHNV, YYDKDF (reference sequence). The CDR3 region is CATSSQWEDTQYF. The CDR3 DNA is TGTGCCACCAGCAGCCAATGGGAAGATACGCAGTATTTT.

This clonotype was observed a few times. The chain links TRBV29-1 to TRBJ2-1; D is perhaps TRBD1 (5 bases). The V gene's germline CDR1 is SQVTM and CDR2 ANQGSEA. Trimming shortened V by 5 bases and J by 5 bases, and 13 bases separated the two germline ends. The CDR3 has 13 residues. As DNA, the CDR3 is TGCAGCGTTTGTGAGGACATTGACAATGAGCAGTTCTTC. The encoded protein is CSVCEDIDNEQFF.

The chain has TRBV20-1 and TRBJ1-1; D gene ambiguous. The CDR3 extends over 14 amino acids. V was shortened by 3 bases and J by 2 bases, with 13 bases between the two germline ends. CDR1 and CDR2 (germline): DFQATT, SNEGSKA (reference sequence). The CDR3 sequence: CSASMLTGNTEAFF. The CDR3 nucleotides read TGCAGTGCTAGTATGTTGACGGGTAACACTGAAGCTTTCTTT.

This clonotype was seen ten or more times. The chain employs TRBV6-5 and TRBJ2-3; D is unresolved. Germline V gene lookup returns CDR1 MNHEY and CDR2 SVGAGI. V lost 0 bases, J lost 0 bases, and 13 bases lay in between. The CDR3 is 17 amino acids. The CDR3 region is CASSYSIPAVSTDTQYF. The CDR3 DNA reads as TGTGCCAGCAGTTACTCGATACCAGCCGTTAGCACAGATACGCAGTATTTT.

This clonotype was observed a handful of times. This chain connects TRBV29-1 to TRBJ2-7; D is uncertain. The V end lost 4 bases, the J end lost 3 bases, and 10 bases lay between the germline ends. This CDR3 comprises 12 residues. Germline values: CDR1 SQVTM, CDR2 ANQGSEA. The CDR3 reads CSVGGGNYEQYF. The CDR3 DNA reads TGCAGCGTTGGGGGTGGGAACTACGAGCAGTACTTC.

A few counts support this clonotype. V gene TRBV20-1 combines with J gene TRBJ1-2, with 11 bases that match TRBD1. Trimming cost V 3 bases and J 8 bases; bases outside gene matches: 11. The CDR3 has 15 residues. Germline CDR1 and CDR2: DFQATT and SNEGSKA (reference sequence). The CDR3 loop reads CSASPGTGGRKGYTF. In nucleotides, the CDR3 is TGCAGTGCTAGTCCTGGGACAGGGGGTAGGAAAGGCTACACCTTC.

There are a few counts of this clonotype. The chain uses TRBV5-1 and TRBJ2-3, with 13 bases identical to TRBD2. Germline CDR1 SGHRS, CDR2 YFSETQ. Losses at the gene ends were 0 bases for V and 6 bases for J; bases not matched to a gene: 4. This CDR3 spans 16 amino acids. The CDR3 sequence is CASSLGLAGGSDTQYF. The DNA of the CDR3 is TGCGCCAGCAGCTTGGGACTAGCGGGAGGATCTGATACGCAGTATTTT.

The chain links TRBV7-2 to TRBJ1-5; tentative D call: TRBD1 (5 bases). The CDR3 runs 12 residues. Between the trimmed V and J ends, which lost 3 bases and 15 bases, there was a span of 15 bases. Germline values: CDR1 SGHTA, CDR2 FQGNSA. The DNA for the CDR3 is TGTGCCAGCAGCTTTCCCCCGGGACCTAGGCATTTT. Its translation: CASSFPPGPRHF.

The chain is built from TRBV5-1 and TRBJ1-3; D call uncertain. The CDR3 length is 13 residues. Trimming pared 0 bases from V and 4 bases from J, leaving 5 bases between. Germline V CDR1 and CDR2: SGHRS, YFSETQ. The DNA of the CDR3 is TGCGCCAGCAGCTTGGGTAACGGAAACACCATATATTTT. It translates to CASSLGNGNTIYF.

This clonotype came up a few times. The chain uses TRBV18 and TRBJ1-1; D gene unclear. Looked up from germline, CDR1 is KGHSH and CDR2 is LQKENI. This CDR3 spans 15 amino acids. V was shortened by 4 bases and J by 4 bases, with 16 bases between the two germline ends. CDR3 in DNA: TGTGCCAGCTCACACTCCGGTGACGGTTCCACTGAAGCTTTCTTT. Translated, it gives CASSHSGDGSTEAFF.

This clonotype was counted many times. This chain links TRBV20-1 with TRBJ1-2, with D tentatively TRBD1 (6 bases). Germline V gene lookup returns CDR1 DFQATT and CDR2 SNEGSKA (reference sequence). V lost 0 bases to trimming and J lost 7 bases, with 15 bases between them. The length of the CDR3 is 14 residues. In DNA form, the CDR3 reads TGCAGTGCTAGAGATCCACAGGGACGAATTGGCTACACCTTC. Its translation: CSARDPQGRIGYTF.

This chain links TRBV5-4 with TRBJ2-7; 7 bases map to TRBD2. The J segment lost 5 bases and the V segment lost 1 base, leaving 6 bases of the junction unmatched. The CDR3 is 14 amino acids. Germline lookup yields CDR1 SGHNT and CDR2 YYREEE (reference sequence). The CDR3 DNA follows: TGTGCCAGCAGCTTGAATCGCGGGAGCCACGAGCAGTACGTC. It is translated as CASSLNRGSHEQYV.

This chain connects TRBV7-2 to TRBJ1-1; D is unresolved. The CDR3 is 13 residues long. Trimming took off 6 bases at V and 1 base at J, with 9 bases between the two ends. Germline CDR1 is SGHTA and CDR2 is FQGNSA. The CDR3 DNA follows: TGTGCCAGCAGATCCCGGGCGAACACTGAAGCTTTCTTT. As protein: CASRSRANTEAFF.

This chain uses TRBV19 with TRBJ2-1; the D is unclear. The germline V and J ends were trimmed by 5 bases and 6 bases, with 8 bases remaining between them. The CDR3 has 12 amino acids. CDR1 and CDR2 from the germline V gene are LNHDA and SQIVND (reference sequence). The CDR3 spells CASSVQINEQFF. For the CDR3, the DNA is TGTGCCAGTAGTGTTCAAATCAATGAGCAGTTCTTC.

The CDR3 sequence is CSVGQGDGNTIYF. The DNA for the CDR3 is TGCAGCGTTGGACAGGGTGATGGAAACACCATATATTTT. This rearrangement joins TRBV29-1 to TRBJ1-3; 7 bases are shared with TRBD1. CDR3 size: 13 residues. CDR1 is SQVTM and CDR2 is ANQGSEA in the germline V gene. The V and J ends lost 4 bases and 3 bases, in that order; junction bases with no gene match: 3.

In this sample, this clonotype turned up a few times. The rearrangement uses TRBV5-1 and TRBJ1-5, with D perhaps matching TRBD1 (6 bases). Germline CDR1 reads SGHRS; CDR2 reads YFSETQ. Trimming took 0 bases from V and 7 from J, leaving 11 bases between them. The CDR3 totals 14 residues. The DNA of the CDR3 is TGCGCCAGCAGCTTGGGGACAGTAGGGCAGCCCCAGCATTTT. Residues: CASSLGTVGQPQHF.

The sample holds a few counts of this clonotype. The chain recombines TRBV20-1 with TRBJ2-7; D gene ambiguous. Germline V gives CDR1 DFQATT, CDR2 SNEGSKA (reference sequence). Deletions cut 2 bases from V and 6 bases from J, with 17 bases between. The CDR3 is 14 amino acids. The CDR3 protein is CSARPTGHKGEQYV. The CDR3 DNA is TGCAGTGCTAGACCGACCGGGCATAAAGGCGAGCAGTACGTC.

This clonotype has just a few counts. The V and J genes are TRBV20-1 and TRBJ1-1; possible D gene TRBD1, 5 bases. The V and J ends lost 6 bases and 4 bases respectively, with 15 bases between them. The CDR3 is 13 residues long. Germline CDR1 is DFQATT and CDR2 is SNEGSKA (reference sequence). The CDR3 sequence is CSARRGGPTEAFF. The CDR3 DNA sequence: TGCAGTGCCCGCCGCGGGGGTCCCACTGAAGCTTTCTTT.

The chain employs TRBV5-5 and TRBJ2-5; 7 bases agree with TRBD2. The V segment lost 1 base and the J segment 5 bases; nucleotides outside the gene matches: 11. The V gene's germline CDR1 is SGHKS and CDR2 YYEKEE (reference sequence). The CDR3 length is 16 residues. CDR3 loop: CASSLLKSGGRETQYF. CDR3 sequence (DNA): TGTGCCAGCAGCTTGCTTAAGTCGGGGGGTCGGGAGACCCAGTACTTC.